This entry features one TCR beta chain sequence. Germline values: CDR1 SGHRS, CDR2 YFSETQ. The CDR3 is made up of 11 amino acids. Between the trimmed V and J ends, which lost 5 bases and 3 bases, there was a span of 6 bases. The PCR contained 60 Vbeta and 13 Jbeta primers. TCRdb's copy holds only in-frame clones and misses some; the assay was immunoSEQ multiplex PCR. The sample's table shows roughly 76,000 clones. This specimen belongs to a study of cytomegalovirus exposure and HLA in healthy donors. This clonotype originated in a female donor in good health and CMV-seropositive. The chain has TRBV5-1 and TRBJ2-7, with a tentative D call TRBD2 (6 bases). Material: PBMCs. In DNA form, the CDR3 reads TGCGCCAGCAGGGAGGGCTACGAGCAGTACTTC. Translated: CASREGYEQYF.